A selection of T cell receptor beta chains follows, all from one sample in a study of liver allograft versus peripheral blood T cells. TCRdb itself ran the reads through MiXCR, one entry per CDR3 protein. This table holds around 16,000 distinct CDR3 sequences, 22% found once. Receptor source: a human patient who had a liver transplant. The graft donor may account for some of the T cells. Both conserved end residues are part of each CDR3. The order of the fields is CDR3 protein, CDR3 DNA, clone size, V gene, D gene, CDR3 length, J gene. The D gene is left open where the match is weak. Size tells how often a clone was seen (once, few, many) or the class of an expanded clone, and some rows leave it out.

CDR3aa: CASSPPGGWETQYF
CDR3nt: TGTGCCAGCAGTCCACCAGGGGGGTGGGAGACCCAGTACTTC
abundance: few
v_gene: TRBV28
d_gene: -
len: 14
j_gene: TRBJ2-5

CDR3aa: CASSLIGGYEQYF
CDR3nt: TGTGCCAGCAGCTTAATTGGGGGCTACGAGCAGTACTTC
abundance: -
v_gene: TRBV7-3
d_gene: -
len: 13
j_gene: TRBJ2-7

CDR3aa: CASSPRVAEGYEQYF
CDR3nt: TGTGCCAGCAGTCCCCGGGTAGCGGAGGGCTACGAGCAGTACTTC
abundance: -
v_gene: TRBV12-3/TRBV12-4
d_gene: -
len: 15
j_gene: TRBJ2-7

CDR3aa: CASAPRVTATNEKLFF
CDR3nt: TGTGCCAGCGCCCCGAGGGTGACAGCAACTAATGAAAAACTGTTTTTT
abundance: many
v_gene: TRBV6-1
d_gene: -
len: 16
j_gene: TRBJ1-4

CDR3aa: CASSSQGLLNTEAFF
CDR3nt: TGTGCCAGCAGCTCGCAGGGACTGCTGAACACTGAAGCTTTCTTT
abundance: few
v_gene: TRBV7-2
d_gene: -
len: 15
j_gene: TRBJ1-1

CDR3aa: CASRQGFFTDTQYF
CDR3nt: TGTGCCAGTCGACAGGGATTTTTCACAGATACGCAGTATTTT
abundance: many
v_gene: TRBV19
d_gene: TRBD1
len: 14
j_gene: TRBJ2-3

CDR3aa: CASSAPGDYTDTQYF
CDR3nt: TGTGCCAGCAGCGCCCCAGGGGACTACACAGATACGCAGTATTTT
abundance: -
v_gene: TRBV16
d_gene: -
len: 15
j_gene: TRBJ2-3

CDR3aa: CASSHGDFEKLFF
CDR3nt: TGTGCCAGCAGCCACGGCGACTTTGAAAAACTGTTTTTT
abundance: few
v_gene: TRBV6-6
d_gene: -
len: 13
j_gene: TRBJ1-4

CDR3aa: CASSFLARQNTGELFF
CDR3nt: TGTGCCAGCAGTTTCCTAGCGAGACAGAACACCGGGGAGCTGTTTTTT
abundance: few
v_gene: TRBV28
d_gene: -
len: 16
j_gene: TRBJ2-2

CDR3aa: CASSYSWQRESPLHF
CDR3nt: TGTGCCAGCAGTTACTCCTGGCAGAGAGAATCACCCCTCCACTTT
abundance: medium-sized
v_gene: TRBV6-5
d_gene: -
len: 15
j_gene: TRBJ1-6

CDR3aa: CASSDPVGEQFF
CDR3nt: TGTGCCAGCAGCGACCCTGTGGGTGAGCAGTTCTTC
abundance: many
v_gene: TRBV7-2
d_gene: -
len: 12
j_gene: TRBJ2-1

CDR3aa: CSVIHSRGYTF
CDR3nt: TGCAGCGTAATTCACAGCCGCGGCTACACCTTC
abundance: few
v_gene: TRBV29-1
d_gene: -
len: 11
j_gene: TRBJ1-2

CDR3aa: CAWSVKGNQPQHF
CDR3nt: TGTGCCTGGAGTGTAAAGGGGAATCAGCCCCAGCATTTT
abundance: -
v_gene: TRBV30
d_gene: -
len: 13
j_gene: TRBJ1-5

CDR3aa: CASSSTGTGLRGYTF
CDR3nt: TGTGCCAGCAGCTCTACCGGGACAGGGCTTCGGGGCTACACCTTC
abundance: many
v_gene: TRBV6-5
d_gene: TRBD1
len: 15
j_gene: TRBJ1-2

CDR3aa: CASSPGGTGLATNEKLFF
CDR3nt: TGTGCCAGCTCACCAGGAGGGACAGGGCTTGCAACTAATGAAAAACTGTTTTTT
abundance: -
v_gene: TRBV18
d_gene: TRBD1
len: 18
j_gene: TRBJ1-4

CDR3aa: CATSDSIDLFSGANVLTF
CDR3nt: TGTGCCACCAGTGACTCTATTGACCTCTTCTCTGGGGCCAACGTCCTGACTTTC
abundance: many
v_gene: TRBV24-1
d_gene: -
len: 18
j_gene: TRBJ2-6

CDR3aa: CASGEVNNYGYTF
CDR3nt: TGTGCCAGCGGAGAAGTCAATAACTATGGCTACACCTTC
abundance: -
v_gene: TRBV27
d_gene: -
len: 13
j_gene: TRBJ1-2

CDR3aa: CASSYSWTEDQPQHF
CDR3nt: TGTGCCAGCAGTTACTCATGGACAGAAGATCAGCCCCAGCATTTT
abundance: -
v_gene: TRBV6-5
d_gene: -
len: 15
j_gene: TRBJ1-5

CDR3aa: CSDPDRESEKLFF
CDR3nt: TGCAGCGACCCCGACAGGGAAAGTGAAAAACTGTTTTTT
abundance: many
v_gene: TRBV29-1
d_gene: TRBD1
len: 13
j_gene: TRBJ1-4